This T cell receptor (beta chain) was obtained from a study of control samples from healthy donors and cancer patients. This clone was seen a handful of times. The repertoire was sequenced with immunoSEQ multiplex PCR; TCRdb's copy has only in-frame clones and lacks some. The sample includes some 80,000 clones, roughly 89% of them seen just once. Per the germline V gene, CDR1 is LNHNV and CDR2 is YYDKDF (reference sequence). The CDR3 loop spans 17 amino acids. Trimming at V came to 2 bases and at J to 4 bases, leaving 11 bases not matched to a gene. The sequenced sample was PBMCs. The sequence was collected from an older woman with head and neck cancer. This sequence joins TRBV15 and TRBJ2-3; TRBD2 matches at 8 bases. The CDR3 region has the DNA TGTGCCACCAGCAGACGCAAAATGGGACTAGATCCAGATACGCAGTATTTT. Protein sequence: CATSRRKMGLDPDTQYF.